One and the same sample provided the 14 T cell receptor beta chains below, sequenced in a study of shared clonotypes between healthy human individuals. This table comes from immunoSEQ multiplex PCR, and its TCRdb copy is limited to in-frame clones, with some not included. Of about 490,000 clones listed, around 73% are singletons. Sequencing was done on a sample of PBMCs. The receptors were gathered from a woman in her thirties or forties in good health. Some clones in this sample may be carry-over from other donors' samples.

The chain couples TRBV27 to TRBJ2-5; no clear D gene. The last part of the DNA fits TRBJ2-7 better; the J call may be wrong. The germline V gene encodes CDR1 MNHEY and CDR2 SMNVEV (reference sequence). The CDR3 runs 14 residues. The CDR3 protein is CASRPLGRNYEQYF. The CDR3 DNA reads as TGTGCCAGCAGACCCCTCGGACGGAACTACGAGCAGTACTTC.

This chain links TRBV25-1 with TRBJ1-1; no definite D call. The ends were cut back, 3 bases at V and 11 bases at J, with 10 bases in the middle. The CDR3 covers 11 residues. In germline, CDR1 is MGHDK, CDR2 SYGVNS. This CDR3 reads CASSEGLRAFF. Written as DNA, the CDR3 is TGTGCCAGCAGTGAGGGGTTACGGGCTTTCTTT.

The V and J genes are TRBV18 and TRBJ2-7; weak D call: TRBD1 (5 bases). The germline V gene has CDR1 KGHSH and CDR2 LQKENI. The CDR3 totals 14 residues. Between the trimmed V and J ends, which lost 0 bases and 3 bases, there was a span of 9 bases. The CDR3 is CASSPPQGYYEQYF. CDR3 nucleotide sequence: TGTGCCAGCTCACCACCCCAGGGATACTACGAGCAGTACTTC.

The chain carries TRBV6-5 and TRBJ2-7, with TRBD1 matching 12 bases. The CDR3 is 16 residues long. With V trimmed by 4 bases and J by 7 bases, 11 bases remained unmatched. From germline, CDR1 is MNHEY and CDR2 SVGAGI. CDR3 nucleotides: TGTGCCAGCAGTTCAGGGAGGGACAGGGGGCTTTGGGAGCAGTACTTC. Encoded protein: CASSSGRDRGLWEQYF.

The V gene is TRBV6-6, the J gene TRBJ2-7; D remains unclear. V lost 4 bases and J lost 2, with 15 bases in between. The CDR3 loop spans 15 amino acids. Germline-derived CDR1 and CDR2 are MNHNY and SVGAGI (reference sequence). The CDR3, as DNA: TGTGCCAGCAGTTTCCTCCGCTACTCACCCTACGAGCAGTACTTC. Protein sequence: CASSFLRYSPYEQYF.

As for this clone: Other DNA variants within this sample encode the same CDR3. The genes are TRBV5-4 and TRBJ1-2; TRBD1 matches at 10 bases. Germline assignment: CDR1 SGHNT and CDR2 YYREEE (reference sequence). J lost 4 bases, V lost 2 bases, and 8 bases had no gene match. The CDR3 contains 16 residues. The CDR3 reads CASSFPGQGRTYGYTF. In DNA, the CDR3 is TGTGCCAGCAGCTTCCCGGGACAGGGGCGCACCTATGGCTACACCTTC.

The rearrangement links TRBV2 to TRBJ2-4; D is undetermined. This CDR3 contains 14 residues. The V gene lost 2 bases and the J gene lost 0 bases, with 5 bases spanning the gap. Germline V gene lookup returns CDR1 SNHLY and CDR2 FYNNEI. This CDR3 reads CASSESLAKNIQYF. CDR3 sequence (DNA): TGTGCCAGCAGTGAATCACTAGCCAAAAACATTCAGTACTTC.

This rearrangement joins TRBV19 to TRBJ2-3, with D perhaps matching TRBD1 or TRBD2 (5 bases each). The germline V and J ends were trimmed by 3 bases and 1 base, with 11 bases remaining between them. CDR1 LNHDA and CDR2 SQIVND come from the germline V gene (reference sequence). The length of the CDR3 is 15 residues. The CDR3 DNA follows: TGTGCCAGTAGTATCGGGGTAGGGGGCACAGATACGCAGTATTTT. It translates to CASSIGVGGTDTQYF.

This chain joins TRBV19 and TRBJ2-7, with TRBD1 matching 8 bases. Germline trimming cut 8 bases from V and 4 bases from J; bases unmatched to any gene: 4. Germline values: CDR1 LNHDA, CDR2 SQIVND (reference sequence). This CDR3 has 12 amino acids. The CDR3 loop reads CASRQGKYEQYF. The CDR3 DNA follows: TGTGCCAGTCGACAGGGGAAATACGAGCAGTACTTC.

The J gene is TRBJ1-5, the V gene TRBV28; 9 bases match TRBD1. The V gene end was trimmed by 5 bases and the J gene end by 0 bases; junction bases not matched to a gene: 5. The V gene's germline CDR1 is MDHEN and CDR2 SYDVKM. The CDR3 length is 16 residues. As DNA, the CDR3 is TGTGCCAGCAGTCCCTGGACAGGGGATAGCAATCAGCCCCAGCATTTT. It specifies CASSPWTGDSNQPQHF.

As for this clone: A far larger clone is off by one base, so a read error is likely. Other DNA sequences in the sample encode the same CDR3. The CDR3 sequence is CSAGESDEKLFF. The DNA for the CDR3 is TGCAGCGCTGGAGAATCGGACGAAAAACTGTTTTTT. The chain links TRBV29-1 to TRBJ1-4, with D uncertain. This CDR3 spans 12 amino acids. Germline-derived CDR1 and CDR2 are SQVTM and ANQGSEA. Between the trimmed V and J ends, which lost 7 bases and 8 bases, there was a span of 14 bases.

This chain uses TRBV5-1 with TRBJ1-1; possible D gene TRBD1, 5 bases. This CDR3 has 14 residues. Germline V gene lookup returns CDR1 SGHRS and CDR2 YFSETQ. V was trimmed by 1 base and J by 4 bases, leaving 11 bases between them. DNA for the CDR3: TGCGCCAGCAGCTTGAGAGGGCAGGGCACTGAAGCTTTCTTT. This sequence encodes CASSLRGQGTEAFF.

The V gene is TRBV7-2, the J gene TRBJ1-2; D not certain. Germline assignment: CDR1 SGHTA and CDR2 FQGNSA. This CDR3 spans 14 amino acids. The V end was cut by 4 bases, the J end by 3 bases, with 12 bases between. The CDR3 nucleotides are TGTGCCAGCAGCTCATCTACAGTTCACTATGGCTACACCTTC. It codes for CASSSSTVHYGYTF.

V usage is TRBV10-3 and J usage is TRBJ2-3, with 8 bases fitting TRBD2. CDR1 ENHRY and CDR2 SYGVKD come from the germline V gene. The CDR3 loop spans 14 amino acids. Unmatched junction bases numbered 9, after V lost 10 bases and J lost 3 bases. The CDR3 DNA reads as TGTGCCAGCAATACCGGGACTAGGACAGATACGCAGTATTTT. It is translated as CASNTGTRTDTQYF.